The clone carrying this TCR beta chain was counted ten times or more. The sample comes from a study of identical twins. Germline CDR1 is MNHNS and CDR2 is SASEGT. Losses at the gene ends were 2 bases for V and 4 bases for J; bases not matched to a gene: 9. This CDR3 spans 16 amino acids. In TCRdb, the 5' RACE reads were re-called with MiXCR into one record per CDR3 protein. The profile shows about 890,000 distinct CDR3 sequences, 12% of them singletons. This sample also appeared in a second study, on yellow fever vaccine responses in identical twins.

This clonotype was sampled from a woman between 18 and 30 years old in good health. The sequencing sample was made of PBMCs. The J gene is TRBJ2-5, the V gene TRBV6-1, with 8 nucleotides matching TRBD2. The DNA of the CDR3 is TGTGCCAGCAGTGAAACACCAGCGGGAGTCGGAGAGACCCAGTACTTC. It specifies CASSETPAGVGETQYF.